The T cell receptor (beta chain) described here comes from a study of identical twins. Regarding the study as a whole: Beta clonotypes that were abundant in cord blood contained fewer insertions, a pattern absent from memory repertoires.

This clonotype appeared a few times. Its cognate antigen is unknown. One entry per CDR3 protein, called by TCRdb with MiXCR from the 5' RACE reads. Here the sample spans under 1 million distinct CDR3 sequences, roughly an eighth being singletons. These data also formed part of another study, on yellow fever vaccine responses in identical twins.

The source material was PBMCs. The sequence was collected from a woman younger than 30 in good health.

The CDR3, as DNA: TGTGCCAGCAGTTTCGGGCAGTTCTACAATGAGCAGTTCTTC. This translates into CASSFGQFYNEQFF. The V call is TRBV12-3 or TRBV12-4, the J call TRBJ2-1; no clear D. This CDR3 comprises 14 residues. V lost 3 bases and J lost 3, with 9 bases in between.